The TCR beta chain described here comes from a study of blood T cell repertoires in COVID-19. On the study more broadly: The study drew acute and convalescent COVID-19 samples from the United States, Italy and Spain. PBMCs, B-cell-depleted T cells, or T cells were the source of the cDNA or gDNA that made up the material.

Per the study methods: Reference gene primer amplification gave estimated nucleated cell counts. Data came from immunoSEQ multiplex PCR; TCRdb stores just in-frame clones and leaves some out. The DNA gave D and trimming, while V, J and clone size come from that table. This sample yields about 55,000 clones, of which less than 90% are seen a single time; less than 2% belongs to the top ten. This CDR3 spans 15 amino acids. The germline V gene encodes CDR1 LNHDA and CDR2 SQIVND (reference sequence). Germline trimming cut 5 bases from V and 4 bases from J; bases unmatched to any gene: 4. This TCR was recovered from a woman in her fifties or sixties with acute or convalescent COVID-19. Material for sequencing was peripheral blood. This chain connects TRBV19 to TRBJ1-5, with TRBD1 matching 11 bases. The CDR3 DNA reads TGTGCCAGTAGTGTTGGACAGGGGGCGAATCAGCCCCAGCATTTT. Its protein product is CASSVGQGANQPQHF.